This T cell receptor beta chain was found in a study of Ad26.COV2.S vaccination and SARS-CoV-2 variants. Study-wide results and caveats: A substantial breadth of spike-specific CD8+ and CD4+ T cell responses after vaccination has been reported.

V lost 4 bases and J lost 4, with 11 bases in between. Germline CDR1 is SGHNT and CDR2 is YYREEE (reference sequence). CDR3 length equals 13 residues. Of note for this clone: Antigen unknown.

Clones were read by immunoSEQ multiplex PCR, and TCRdb kept only the in-frame ones, dropping some. The profile covers about 350,000 clones, with just over 90% appearing a single time and roughly 3.9% taken by the ten largest. The receptor was derived from a human donor who had recovered from COVID-19. The specimen was peripheral blood, collected after recovery from COVID-19. V gene TRBV5-4 combines with J gene TRBJ2-5; D gene unclear. CDR3 sequence (DNA): TGTGCCAGCAGCGCATCCTGGGGAGAGACCCAGTACTTC. This codes for CASSASWGETQYF. Together with reference TRBV5-4 and TRBJ2-5, the CDR3 gives the full variable domain: ETGVTQSPTHLIKTRGQQVTLRCSSQSGHNTVSWYQQALGQGPQFIFQYYREEENGRGNFPPRFSGLQFPNYSSELNVNALELDDSALYLCASSASWGETQYFGPGTRLLVL.